This T cell receptor beta chain was sequenced in a study of cytomegalovirus exposure and HLA in healthy donors. Study in general: Later analysis reported that the roughly 120 validation repertoires shared the platform of the 650 to 700 first-cohort repertoires. Study-wide results and limits: Three chains linked to CMV were shown in vitro to be specific for CMV antigens. Reports credit the classifier with highly specific, highly sensitive diagnosis of cytomegalovirus status.

Trimming removed 5 bases from V and 9 bases from J; junction bases left unmatched: 5. CDR3 length equals 14 residues. From germline, CDR1 is SNHLY and CDR2 FYNNEI. This clone was found a few times. Its antigen remains unidentified. Using immunoSEQ multiplex PCR, the repertoire was profiled, and TCRdb retains in-frame clones only, with some absent. The sample carries 45,000 to 65,000 clones, roughly 89% recorded once. This receptor was identified in a woman younger than 35 in good health and CMV-seropositive. Material: PBMCs. This chain uses TRBV2 with TRBJ1-6; TRBD1 aligns across 9 bases. This CDR3 is CASSLGQGTSPLHF. The CDR3 nucleotides read TGTGCCAGCAGTCTAGGACAGGGGACTTCACCCCTCCACTTT.